This is a list of T cell receptor beta chains from one sample in a study of radiotherapy plus CTLA-4 blockade in lung cancer. The data were produced by immunoSEQ multiplex PCR, yet TCRdb's version contains in-frame clones alone and is incomplete. The table has 65,000 to 100,000 clones, around 86% seen once. The sequencing here drew on peripheral blood, taken from a patient treated with radiotherapy plus ipilimumab. The receptors here all came from a human donor with non-small cell lung cancer who had stable disease on radiotherapy plus ipilimumab. The CDR3 runs from the conserved cysteine through the conserved F or W. The D gene is left open where the match is weak. The size field is filled for only some rows; it gives once, few, many or a size class.

>-|TRBJ2-6|TRBV5-1|TRBD1
TGCGCCAGCAGGCCTGGGACAGAAGTTTCTGGGGCCAACGTCCTGACTTTC
CASRPGTEVSGANVLTF
>-|TRBJ2-5|TRBV4-2|-
TGTGCCAGCAGCCAAGCCGAAGGGACCCAGTACTTC
CASSQAEGTQYF
>-|TRBJ2-2|TRBV9|TRBD2
TGTGCCAGCAGCGTAGATAGCGGGGGGGTGGACACCGGGGAGCTGTTTTTT
CASSVDSGGVDTGELFF
>-|TRBJ1-1|TRBV29-1|-
TGCAGCGTTGTCGTCAGGGGTGGAACTGAAGCTTTCTTT
CSVVVRGGTEAFF
>-|TRBJ2-7|TRBV9|TRBD1
TGTGCCAGCAGCGTCACCGGGACAGGAAACTACGAGCAGTACTTC
CASSVTGTGNYEQYF
>-|TRBJ2-3|TRBV19|-
TGTGCCAGTAGTATACGGCCAGGGGGGAGCACAGATACGCAGTATTTT
CASSIRPGGSTDTQYF
>-|TRBJ1-2|TRBV7-8|-
TGTGCCAGCAGCTTAGATAACAGGGCTGGGTATGGCTACACCTTC
CASSLDNRAGYGYTF
>-|TRBJ1-1|TRBV29-1|-
TGCAGCGTTGAAGGGTCGGTTTTGAACACTGAAGCTTTCTTT
CSVEGSVLNTEAFF
>once|TRBJ2-5|TRBV19|-
TGTGCCAGTGGATCGCAGGGGTGGCAAGAGACCCAGTACTTC
CASGSQGWQETQYF
>once|TRBJ1-6|TRBV5-8|-
TGTGCCAGCGGCGGGTTAAGAAATTCACCCCTCCACTTT
CASGGLRNSPLHF
>-|TRBJ2-7|TRBV19|TRBD1
TGTGCCAGTAGTATTGGACAGGGGGCGCGGGAGCAGTACTTC
CASSIGQGAREQYF
>-|TRBJ2-1|TRBV5-4|-
TGTGCCAGCAGTACTAGCTACAATGAGCAGTTCTTC
CASSTSYNEQFF
>-|TRBJ2-2|TRBV18|-
TGTGCCAGCTCACCGGAGGGCCTCGGCACCGGGGAGCTGTTTTTT
CASSPEGLGTGELFF
>few|TRBJ2-3|TRBV30|-
TGTGCCTGGAGTCCCGGGACCGTCACAGATACGCAGTATTTT
CAWSPGTVTDTQYF
>-|TRBJ2-2|TRBV28|-
TGTGCCAGCAGTTTAACGGGGACTGACACCGGGGAGCTGTTTTTT
CASSLTGTDTGELFF